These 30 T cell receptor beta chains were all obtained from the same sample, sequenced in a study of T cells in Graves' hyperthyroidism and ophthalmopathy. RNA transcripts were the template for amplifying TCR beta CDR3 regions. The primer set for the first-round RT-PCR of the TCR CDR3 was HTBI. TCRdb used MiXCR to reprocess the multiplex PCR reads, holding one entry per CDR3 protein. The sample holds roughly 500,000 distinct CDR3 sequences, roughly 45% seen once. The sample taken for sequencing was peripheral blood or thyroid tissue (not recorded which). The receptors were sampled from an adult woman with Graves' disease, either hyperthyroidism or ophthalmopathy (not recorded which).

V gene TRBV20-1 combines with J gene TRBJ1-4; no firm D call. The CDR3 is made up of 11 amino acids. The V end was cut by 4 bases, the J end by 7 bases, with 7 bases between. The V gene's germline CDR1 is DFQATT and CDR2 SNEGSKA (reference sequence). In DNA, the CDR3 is TGCAGTGCTAAGCGGTTTGAAAAACTGTTTTTT. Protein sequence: CSAKRFEKLFF.

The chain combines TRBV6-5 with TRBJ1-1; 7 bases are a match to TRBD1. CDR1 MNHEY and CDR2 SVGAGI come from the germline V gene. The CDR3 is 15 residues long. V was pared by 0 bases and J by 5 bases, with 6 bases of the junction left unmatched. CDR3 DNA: TGTGCCAGCAGTTACTCTCCCAGACAGGGAACTGAAGCTTTCTTT. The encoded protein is CASSYSPRQGTEAFF.

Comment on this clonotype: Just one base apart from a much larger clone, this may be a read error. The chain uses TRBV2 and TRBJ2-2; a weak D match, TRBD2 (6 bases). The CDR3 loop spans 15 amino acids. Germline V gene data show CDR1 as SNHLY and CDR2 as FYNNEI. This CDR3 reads CASNLLPVNTGGLFF. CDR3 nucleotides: TGTGCCAGCAACCTGTTGCCAGTGAACACCGGGGGGCTGTTTTTT.

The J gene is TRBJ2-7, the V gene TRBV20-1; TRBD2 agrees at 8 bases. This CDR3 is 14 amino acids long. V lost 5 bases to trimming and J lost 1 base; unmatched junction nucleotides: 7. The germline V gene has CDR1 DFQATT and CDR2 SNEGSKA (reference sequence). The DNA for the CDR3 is TGCAGTGCTGGGGGGACTAGGGCATCCTACGAGCAGTACTTC. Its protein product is CSAGGTRASYEQYF.

The DNA of the CDR3 is TGCAGTACAAGGGGGGACAGAGGGCCGGATTCACCCCTCCACTTT. The encoded protein is CSTRGDRGPDSPLHF. The chain carries TRBV20-1 and TRBJ1-6; 7 bases align to TRBD1. The CDR3 is 15 residues long. J was trimmed by 8 bases and V by 8 bases; bases with no gene match: 15. Germline-derived CDR1 and CDR2 are DFQATT and SNEGSKA (reference sequence).

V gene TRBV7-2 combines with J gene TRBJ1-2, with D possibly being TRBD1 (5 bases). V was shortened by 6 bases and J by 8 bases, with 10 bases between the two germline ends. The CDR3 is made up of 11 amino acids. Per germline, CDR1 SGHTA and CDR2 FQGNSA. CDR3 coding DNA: TGTGCCAGCAGGGAAAACAGGGGCTACACCTTC. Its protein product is CASRENRGYTF.

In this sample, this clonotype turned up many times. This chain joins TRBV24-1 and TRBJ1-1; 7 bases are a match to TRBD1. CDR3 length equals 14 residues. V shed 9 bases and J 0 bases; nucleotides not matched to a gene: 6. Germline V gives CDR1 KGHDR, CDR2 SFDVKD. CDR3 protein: CATPMTGLNTEAFF. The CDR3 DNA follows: TGTGCCACCCCAATGACAGGGTTGAACACTGAAGCTTTCTTT.

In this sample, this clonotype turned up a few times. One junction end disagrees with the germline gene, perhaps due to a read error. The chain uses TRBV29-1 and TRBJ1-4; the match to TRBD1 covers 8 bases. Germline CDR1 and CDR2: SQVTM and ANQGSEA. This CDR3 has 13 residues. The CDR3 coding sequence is TGCAGCGTAGAAGGACAGGGTGGTGGAAAACTGTTTTTT. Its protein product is CSVEGQGGGKLFF.

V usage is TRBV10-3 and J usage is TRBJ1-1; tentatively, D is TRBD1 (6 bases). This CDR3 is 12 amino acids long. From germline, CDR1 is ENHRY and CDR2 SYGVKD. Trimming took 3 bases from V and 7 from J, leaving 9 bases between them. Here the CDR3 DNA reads TGTGCCATCAGTGAAAGGGGGAGTGAAGCTTTCTTT. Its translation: CAISERGSEAFF.

CDR3 loop: CSITSGSEEQYF. The CDR3 nucleotides read TGCAGCATTACTAGCGGGAGTGAAGAGCAGTACTTC. The chain joins TRBV29-1 to TRBJ2-7; 11 nucleotides match TRBD2. This CDR3 region has 12 residues. Germline V gene sequence: CDR1 SQVTM, CDR2 ANQGSEA. Trimming removed 8 bases from V and 7 bases from J; junction bases left unmatched: 7.

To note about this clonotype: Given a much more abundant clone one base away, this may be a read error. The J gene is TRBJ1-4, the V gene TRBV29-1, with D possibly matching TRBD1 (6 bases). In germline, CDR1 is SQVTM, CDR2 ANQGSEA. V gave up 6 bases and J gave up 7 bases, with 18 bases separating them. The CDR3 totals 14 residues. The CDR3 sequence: CSVHGTRAGEKLFF. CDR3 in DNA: TGCAGCGTCCACGGGACACGGGCGGGTGAAAAACTGTTTTTT.

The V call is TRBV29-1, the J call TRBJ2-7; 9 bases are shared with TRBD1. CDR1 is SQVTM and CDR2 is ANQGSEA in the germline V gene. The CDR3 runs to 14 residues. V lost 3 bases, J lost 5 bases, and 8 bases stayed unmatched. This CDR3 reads CSVDSGTGYHEQYF. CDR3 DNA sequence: TGCAGCGTTGACTCCGGGACAGGGTACCACGAGCAGTACTTC.

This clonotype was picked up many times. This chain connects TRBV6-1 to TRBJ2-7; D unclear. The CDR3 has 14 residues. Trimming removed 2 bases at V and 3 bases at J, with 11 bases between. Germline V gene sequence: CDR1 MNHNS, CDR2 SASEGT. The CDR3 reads CASSELHSLYEQYF. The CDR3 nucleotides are TGTGCCAGCAGTGAACTTCACAGTCTCTACGAGCAGTACTTC.

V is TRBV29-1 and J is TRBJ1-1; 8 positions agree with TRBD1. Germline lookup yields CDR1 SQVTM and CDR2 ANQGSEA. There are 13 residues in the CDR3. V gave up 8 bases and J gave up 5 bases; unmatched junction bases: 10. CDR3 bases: TGCAGCTTGGACTCAGGGGGCCGGACTGAAGCTTTCTTT. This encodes CSLDSGGRTEAFF.

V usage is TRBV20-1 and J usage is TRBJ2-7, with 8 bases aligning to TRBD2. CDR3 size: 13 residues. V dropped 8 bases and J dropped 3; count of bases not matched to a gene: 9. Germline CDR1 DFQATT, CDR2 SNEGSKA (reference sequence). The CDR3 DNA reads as TGCAGTTCCGGGGGGGAGACGTACTACGAGCAGTACTTC. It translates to CSSGGETYYEQYF.

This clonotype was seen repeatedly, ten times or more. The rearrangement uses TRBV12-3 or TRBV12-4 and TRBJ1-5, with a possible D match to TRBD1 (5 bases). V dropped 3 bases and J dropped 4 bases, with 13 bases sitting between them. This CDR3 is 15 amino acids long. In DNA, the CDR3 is TGTGCCAGCAGTTTTAATGTTGGGGGAAATCAGCCCCAGCATTTT. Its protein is CASSFNVGGNQPQHF.

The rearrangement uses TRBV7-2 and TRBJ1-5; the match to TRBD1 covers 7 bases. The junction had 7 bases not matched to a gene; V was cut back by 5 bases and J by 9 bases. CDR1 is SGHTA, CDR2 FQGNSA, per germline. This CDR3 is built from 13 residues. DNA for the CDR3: TGTGCCAGCAGCCTGGGACGACAGGGGCCCCAGCATTTT. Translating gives CASSLGRQGPQHF.

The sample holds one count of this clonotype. The CDR3 loop is CASSVPRDSRLNTEAFF. Written as DNA, the CDR3 is TGTGCCAGCAGCGTCCCGCGGGACAGCCGATTGAACACTGAAGCTTTCTTT. The chain uses TRBV25-1 and TRBJ1-1, with 7 nucleotides matching TRBD1. Germline assignment: CDR1 MGHDK and CDR2 SYGVNS. J lost 0 bases, V lost 6 bases, and 13 bases had no gene match. The CDR3 sequence is 17 residues long. Together with reference TRBV25-1 and TRBJ1-1, the CDR3 gives the full variable domain: EADIYQTPRYLVIGTGKKITLECSQTMGHDKMYWYQQDPGMELHLIHYSYGVNSTEKGDLSSESTVSRIRTEHFPLTLESARPSHTSQYLCASSVPRDSRLNTEAFFGQGTRLTVV.

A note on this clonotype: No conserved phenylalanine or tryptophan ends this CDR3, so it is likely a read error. This chain's CDR3 is CASSSPGGGPYEAFS. The CDR3 DNA is TGTGCCAGCAGTTCCCCGGGGGGGGGTCCGTATGAGGCTTTCTCT. The gene calls are TRBV6-5 and TRBJ1-1, with D maybe TRBD1 (5 bases). The CDR3 runs to 15 residues. Trimming took off 4 bases at V and 11 bases at J, with 23 bases between the two ends. In germline, CDR1 is MNHEY, CDR2 SVGAGI.

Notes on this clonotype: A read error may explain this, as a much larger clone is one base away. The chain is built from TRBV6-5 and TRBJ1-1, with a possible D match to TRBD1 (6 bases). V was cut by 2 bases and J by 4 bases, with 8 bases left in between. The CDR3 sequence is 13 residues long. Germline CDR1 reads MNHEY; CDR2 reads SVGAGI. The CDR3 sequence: CASSYRGTTEAFF. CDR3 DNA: TGTGCCAGCAGTTACAGGGGGACCACTGAAGCTTTCTTT.

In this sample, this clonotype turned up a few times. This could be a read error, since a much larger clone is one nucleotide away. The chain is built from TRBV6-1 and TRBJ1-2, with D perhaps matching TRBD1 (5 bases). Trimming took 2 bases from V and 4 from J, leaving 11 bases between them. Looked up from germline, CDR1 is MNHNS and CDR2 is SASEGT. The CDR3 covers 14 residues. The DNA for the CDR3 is TGTGCCAGCAGTGAACACCAGGGAGGCTATGGCTACACCTTC. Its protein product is CASSEHQGGYGYTF.

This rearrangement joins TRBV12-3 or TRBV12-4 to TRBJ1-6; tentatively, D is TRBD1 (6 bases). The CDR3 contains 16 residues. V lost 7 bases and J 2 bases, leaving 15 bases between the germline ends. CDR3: CASTNGGGPYNSPLHF. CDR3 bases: TGTGCCAGCACCAACGGGGGGGGGCCCTATAATTCACCCCTCCACTTT.

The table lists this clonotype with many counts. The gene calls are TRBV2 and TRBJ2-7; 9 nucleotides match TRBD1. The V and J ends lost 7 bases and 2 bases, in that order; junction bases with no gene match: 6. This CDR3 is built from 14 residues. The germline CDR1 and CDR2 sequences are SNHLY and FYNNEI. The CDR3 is CASKDRGGTYEQYF. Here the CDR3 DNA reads TGTGCCAGCAAGGACAGGGGAGGCACCTACGAGCAGTACTTC.

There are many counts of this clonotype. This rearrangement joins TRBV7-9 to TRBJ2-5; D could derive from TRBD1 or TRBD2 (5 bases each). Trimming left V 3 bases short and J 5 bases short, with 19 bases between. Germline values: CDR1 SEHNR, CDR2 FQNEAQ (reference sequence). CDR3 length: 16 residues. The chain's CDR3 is CASSFEGRGTRETQYF. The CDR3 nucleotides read TGTGCCAGCAGCTTCGAGGGTAGGGGCACCCGGGAGACCCAGTACTTC.

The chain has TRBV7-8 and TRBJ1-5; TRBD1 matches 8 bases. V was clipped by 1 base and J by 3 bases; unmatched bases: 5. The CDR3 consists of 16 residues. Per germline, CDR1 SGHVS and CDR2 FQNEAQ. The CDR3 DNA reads TGTGCCAGCAGCTTAGGCAGGGGGCGATTCAATCAGCCCCAGCATTTT. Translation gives CASSLGRGRFNQPQHF.

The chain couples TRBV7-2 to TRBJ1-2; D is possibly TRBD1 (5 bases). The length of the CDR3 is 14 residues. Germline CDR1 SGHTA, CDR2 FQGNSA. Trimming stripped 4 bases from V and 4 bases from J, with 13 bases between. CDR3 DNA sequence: TGTGCCAGCAGCTCAGCCGTTGGGGGCTATGGCTACACCTTC. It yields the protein CASSSAVGGYGYTF.

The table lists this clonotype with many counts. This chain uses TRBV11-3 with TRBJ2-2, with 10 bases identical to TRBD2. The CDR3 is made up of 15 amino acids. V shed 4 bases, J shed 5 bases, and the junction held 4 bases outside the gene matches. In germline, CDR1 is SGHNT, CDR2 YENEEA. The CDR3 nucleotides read TGTGCCAGCAGCTGGGGACTAGCGCCGACCGGGGAGCTGTTTTTT. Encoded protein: CASSWGLAPTGELFF.

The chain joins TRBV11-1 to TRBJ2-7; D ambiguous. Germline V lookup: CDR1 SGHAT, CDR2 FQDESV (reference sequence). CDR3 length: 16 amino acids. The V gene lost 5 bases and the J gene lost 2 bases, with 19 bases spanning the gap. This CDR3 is CASSPGSGSQTYEQYF. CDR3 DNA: TGTGCCAGCAGCCCAGGTTCGGGCTCCCAAACCTACGAGCAGTACTTC.

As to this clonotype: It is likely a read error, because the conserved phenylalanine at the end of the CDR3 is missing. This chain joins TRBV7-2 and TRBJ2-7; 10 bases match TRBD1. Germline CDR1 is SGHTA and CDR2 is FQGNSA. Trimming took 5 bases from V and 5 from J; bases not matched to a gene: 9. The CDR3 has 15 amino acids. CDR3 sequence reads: CASSGPGQGLHEQYL. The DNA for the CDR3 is TGTGCCAGCAGCGGGCCGGGACAGGGGTTACACGAGCAGTACCTC.

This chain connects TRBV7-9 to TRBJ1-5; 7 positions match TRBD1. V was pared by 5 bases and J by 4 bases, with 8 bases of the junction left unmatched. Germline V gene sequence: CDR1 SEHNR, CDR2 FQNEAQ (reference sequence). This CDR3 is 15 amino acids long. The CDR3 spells CASSPNDRVNQPQHF. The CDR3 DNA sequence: TGTGCCAGCAGCCCAAATGACAGGGTAAATCAGCCCCAGCATTTT. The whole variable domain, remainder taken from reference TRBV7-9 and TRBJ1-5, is DTGVSQNPRHKITKRGQNVTFRCDPISEHNRLYWYRQTLGQGPEFLTYFQNEAQLEKSRLLSDRFSAERPKGSFSTLEIQRTEQGDSAMYLCASSPNDRVNQPQHFGDGTRLSIL.